Listed here are 26 T cell receptor beta chains from one sample, sequenced in a study of T-cell memory formation after mild COVID-19. TCRdb redid the calling of the 5' RACE reads with MiXCR, one entry per CDR3 protein. The table includes roughly 200,000 distinct CDR3 sequences, around 8.8% detected once. The sample comprised PBMCs or a T cell subset sorted from them (not recorded which). The source of these receptors is a young man who had mild COVID-19 (a few samples of this study predate the infection). Cell type and time point are not known.

The chain recombines TRBV16 with TRBJ2-5; D may be TRBD1 (5 bases). Germline V gene sequence: CDR1 KGHSY, CDR2 FQNENV. The CDR3 runs to 11 residues. V shed 5 bases and J shed 5 bases, with 6 bases lying between them. The CDR3 DNA reads TGTGCCAGCAGCAACAGGGAGACCCAGTACTTC. Translated: CASSNRETQYF.

The chain uses TRBV30 and TRBJ1-1; unclear D gene. V shed 2 bases and J shed 3 bases, with 10 bases lying between them. This CDR3 is 13 amino acids long. Germline values: CDR1 GTSNPN, CDR2 SVGIG (reference sequence). Written as DNA, the CDR3 is TGTGCCTGGAGTAAGGGCCCAGACACTGAAGCTTTCTTT. Translation gives CAWSKGPDTEAFF.

This clonotype was seen a single time. The chain combines TRBV11-2 with TRBJ2-2, with TRBD2 identical over 10 bases. This CDR3 contains 15 residues. The V and J ends lost 8 bases and 4 bases, in that order; junction bases with no gene match: 7. From germline, CDR1 is SGHAT and CDR2 FQNNGV. CDR3 bases: TGTGCCAGCTGGGGGGGACTAGCGCTCACCGGGGAGCTGTTTTTT. Encoded protein: CASWGGLALTGELFF.

This clonotype appeared many times. The chain is built from TRBV7-2 and TRBJ1-5, with D possibly being TRBD1 (5 bases). V was cut by 3 bases and J by 11 bases, with 23 bases left in between. Germline V gene sequence: CDR1 SGHTA, CDR2 FQGNSA. The CDR3 length is 16 residues. The CDR3 loop reads CASSFLTSGRSWAQHF. The CDR3 coding sequence is TGTGCCAGCAGCTTCCTAACGTCAGGGCGATCGTGGGCCCAGCATTTT.

V is TRBV7-2 and J is TRBJ1-4; perhaps TRBD1 as D (5 bases). V lost 5 bases, J lost 6 bases, and 16 bases lay in between. The CDR3 runs to 15 residues. CDR1 is SGHTA and CDR2 is FQGNSA in the germline V gene. The CDR3 DNA follows: TGTGCCAGCAGCCCGAGGGGCTCCCAGGATGAAAAACTGTTTTTT. The encoded protein is CASSPRGSQDEKLFF.

V and J are TRBV14 and TRBJ2-7, with TRBD2 matching over 7 bases. Germline CDR1 and CDR2: SGHDN and FVKESK. The CDR3 covers 16 residues. With V trimmed by 4 bases and J by 0 bases, 9 bases remained unmatched. The CDR3 DNA reads TGTGCCAGCAGCCGGACCGCGGGGGAGACCTCCTACGAGCAGTACTTC. Translated, it gives CASSRTAGETSYEQYF.

The chain uses TRBV5-6 and TRBJ2-2, with 7 bases lining up with TRBD1. After removal of 0 bases from V and 6 bases from J, the junction contained 17 bases not matched to a gene. This CDR3 is 19 amino acids long. CDR1 and CDR2 (germline): SGHDT, YYEEEE. CDR3 amino acids: CASSLAFPKTGVNAGELFF. CDR3 coding DNA: TGTGCCAGCAGCTTGGCCTTCCCCAAAACAGGGGTCAACGCCGGGGAGCTGTTTTTT.

The chain carries TRBV24-1 and TRBJ2-2; 12 positions agree with TRBD1. The CDR3 runs to 14 residues. Losses at the gene ends were 10 bases for V and 5 bases for J; bases not matched to a gene: 4. CDR1 is KGHDR, CDR2 SFDVKD, per germline. This chain's CDR3 is CATRDRGRTGELFF. Written as DNA, the CDR3 is TGTGCCACGAGGGACAGGGGGCGGACCGGGGAGCTGTTTTTT.

The V gene is TRBV19, the J gene TRBJ1-5; no clear D gene. V dropped 10 bases and J dropped 7 bases, with 11 bases sitting between them. Germline CDR1 and CDR2: LNHDA and SQIVND (reference sequence). The CDR3 has 11 residues. CDR3 bases: TGTGCCAACCCTGGAGGGCAGCCCCAGCATTTT. It yields the protein CANPGGQPQHF.

This clonotype occurred a few times. The chain is built from TRBV23-1 and TRBJ1-5; D is ambiguous. TRBV23-1 is sorted into the ORF group, with uncertain function. Deletions cut 0 bases from V and 0 bases from J, with 9 bases between. This CDR3 contains 16 residues. This CDR3 is CASSQSRQDSNQPQHF. CDR3 DNA sequence: TGCGCCAGCAGTCAATCTCGGCAGGATAGCAATCAGCCCCAGCATTTT.

This clonotype was detected only a few times. The chain carries TRBV7-9 and TRBJ1-2, with 7 nucleotides matching TRBD1. The CDR3 runs 12 residues. V was pared by 5 bases and J by 8 bases, with 5 bases of the junction left unmatched. Germline CDR1 and CDR2: SEHNR and FQNEAQ (reference sequence). CDR3 sequence reads: CASSIDRVGYTF. The DNA for the CDR3 is TGTGCCAGCAGCATCGACAGGGTCGGCTACACCTTC.

This chain connects TRBV7-8 to TRBJ2-2, with D possibly matching TRBD1 (5 bases). The CDR3 totals 14 residues. V shed 8 bases and J shed 1 base, with 11 bases lying between them. The germline CDR1 and CDR2 sequences are SGHVS and FQNEAQ. The CDR3 DNA reads as TGTGCCAGCCCAGGGCAGAGGAACACCGGGGAGCTGTTTTTT. Residues: CASPGQRNTGELFF. Supplemented by reference TRBV7-8 and TRBJ2-2, the full variable domain reads GAGVSQSPRYKVAKRGQDVALRCDPISGHVSLFWYQQALGQGPEFLTYFQNEAQLDKSGLPSDRFFAERPEGSVSTLKIQRTQQEDSAVYLCASPGQRNTGELFFGEGSRLTVL.

The CDR3: CASGSDGFNQPQHF. As DNA, the CDR3 is TGTGCTAGTGGTTCGGACGGTTTCAATCAGCCCCAGCATTTT. The rearrangement uses TRBV12-5 and TRBJ1-5; D not resolved. There are 14 residues in the CDR3. The germline CDR1 and CDR2 sequences are LGHNT and FRNRAP. Trimming took off 4 bases at V and 3 bases at J, with 10 bases between the two ends.

This clonotype has at least ten counts. The rearrangement uses TRBV20-1 and TRBJ2-7; D unclear. The CDR3 has 12 residues. Germline CDR1 is DFQATT and CDR2 is SNEGSKA (reference sequence). V gave up 5 bases and J gave up 2 bases, with 10 bases separating them. Here the CDR3 DNA reads TGCAGTGCTGGGTCAGCAACCTACGAGCAGTACTTC. Protein sequence: CSAGSATYEQYF.

The V and J genes are TRBV18 and TRBJ2-7, with 11 bases identical to TRBD1. The CDR3 has 14 residues. J was trimmed by 4 bases and V by 3 bases; bases with no gene match: 2. From germline, CDR1 is KGHSH and CDR2 LQKENI. CDR3 coding DNA: TGTGCCAGCTCACCTGGACAGGGGGCGTACGAGCAGTACGTC. This codes for CASSPGQGAYEQYV.

This clonotype has more than one count but fewer than ten. The J gene is TRBJ1-2, the V gene TRBV20-1; weak D call: TRBD1 (5 bases). CDR1 is DFQATT, CDR2 SNEGSKA, per germline (reference sequence). Trimming stripped 3 bases from V and 2 bases from J, with 16 bases between. The CDR3 consists of 15 residues. The CDR3 loop reads CSARPPSGPNYGYTF. The CDR3 region has the DNA TGCAGTGCTAGGCCTCCTTCGGGACCAAACTATGGCTACACCTTC.

The gene calls are TRBV2 and TRBJ2-7; D call uncertain. CDR3 length equals 12 residues. The germline V gene has CDR1 SNHLY and CDR2 FYNNEI. Trimming removed 8 bases at V and 0 bases at J, with 8 bases between. The CDR3: CASGSASYEQYF. The DNA for the CDR3 is TGTGCCAGCGGCAGCGCCTCCTACGAGCAGTACTTC.

CDR3 residues: CASSPRQDPNTEAFF. DNA of the CDR3: TGTGCCAGCAGCCCTCGACAGGACCCGAACACTGAAGCTTTCTTT. The chain has TRBV12-3 or TRBV12-4 and TRBJ1-1; weak D call: TRBD1 (6 bases). The CDR3 is 15 residues long. The germline V and J ends were trimmed by 6 bases and 1 base, with 15 bases remaining between them.

This clonotype was counted only a few times. The CDR3 DNA reads TGCGCCAGCAGCCAAGAAGTTTGGAGTGAGCAGTTCTTC. Its translation: CASSQEVWSEQFF. The rearrangement links TRBV4-3 to TRBJ2-1, with D hard to call. Germline values: CDR1 LGHNA, CDR2 YSLEER. The CDR3 consists of 13 residues. The V gene lost 0 bases and the J gene lost 9 bases, with 9 bases spanning the gap.

This clonotype has only a few counts. The chain is built from TRBV6-2 or TRBV6-3 and TRBJ1-2, with a tentative D call TRBD1 (6 bases). Between the trimmed V and J ends, which lost 8 bases and 4 bases, there was a span of 14 bases. The CDR3 length is 13 residues. Germline lookup yields CDR1 MNHEY and CDR2 SVGEGT. CDR3 amino acids: CASARTVGYGYTF. The DNA of the CDR3 is TGTGCCAGCGCCCGGACAGTTGGCTATGGCTACACCTTC.

On this clonotype itself: At one boundary the junction diverges from the germline segment, which might be a read error. The rearrangement uses TRBV11-2 and TRBJ1-2; perhaps TRBD1 as D (5 bases). The CDR3 extends over 13 amino acids. The germline V gene has CDR1 SGHAT and CDR2 FQNNGV. CDR3 residues: CGSSLVRVSGYTF. The CDR3 DNA reads TGTGGCAGCAGCTTAGTCAGGGTGTCTGGCTACACCTTC.

V and J are TRBV27 and TRBJ2-7, with TRBD2 matching 10 bases. Germline lookup yields CDR1 MNHEY and CDR2 SMNVEV (reference sequence). This CDR3 region has 15 residues. The junction had 10 bases not matched to a gene; V was cut back by 6 bases and J by 5 bases. The DNA of the CDR3 is TGTGCCAGCAGGCTAGCGGGGGCCAGCGATCACGAGCAGTACTTC. This gives the protein CASRLAGASDHEQYF.

This clonotype was found many times. The chain combines TRBV4-3 with TRBJ2-1; 7 bases fit TRBD1. CDR3 length: 16 residues. With 4 bases clipped from V and 3 bases from J, the junction kept 9 bases outside the gene matches. Germline loops: CDR1 LGHNA, CDR2 YSLEER. As DNA, the CDR3 is TGCGCCAGCAGCCCGCATGGGACAGAGAACTACAATGAGCAGTTCTTC. Translation: CASSPHGTENYNEQFF.

The chain joins TRBV28 to TRBJ1-4; 8 bases are a match to TRBD1. The CDR3 consists of 15 residues. Per germline, CDR1 MDHEN and CDR2 SYDVKM. Trimming at V came to 3 bases and at J to 3 bases, leaving 3 bases not matched to a gene. The CDR3 DNA reads as TGTGCCAGCAGTTTCCAGGGGGCAGCTAATGAAAAACTGTTTTTT. Its protein is CASSFQGAANEKLFF.

The chain couples TRBV5-1 to TRBJ2-7, with 7 bases lining up with TRBD1. Germline V gives CDR1 SGHRS, CDR2 YFSETQ. This CDR3 has 13 amino acids. V was clipped by 7 bases and J by 2 bases; unmatched bases: 6. The CDR3 spells CASHQGQTYEQYF. CDR3 DNA: TGCGCCAGCCACCAGGGACAGACCTACGAGCAGTACTTC.

This clonotype was observed a few times. The chain recombines TRBV5-1 with TRBJ2-7; the D gene could be TRBD1 or TRBD2 (6 bases each). The V end was cut by 7 bases, the J end by 5 bases, with 19 bases between. Looked up from germline, CDR1 is SGHRS and CDR2 is YFSETQ. The CDR3 extends over 14 amino acids. CDR3 protein: CASSPGGTWDEQYV. The CDR3 nucleotides read TGCGCCAGCTCTCCGGGCGGGACATGGGACGAGCAGTACGTC.